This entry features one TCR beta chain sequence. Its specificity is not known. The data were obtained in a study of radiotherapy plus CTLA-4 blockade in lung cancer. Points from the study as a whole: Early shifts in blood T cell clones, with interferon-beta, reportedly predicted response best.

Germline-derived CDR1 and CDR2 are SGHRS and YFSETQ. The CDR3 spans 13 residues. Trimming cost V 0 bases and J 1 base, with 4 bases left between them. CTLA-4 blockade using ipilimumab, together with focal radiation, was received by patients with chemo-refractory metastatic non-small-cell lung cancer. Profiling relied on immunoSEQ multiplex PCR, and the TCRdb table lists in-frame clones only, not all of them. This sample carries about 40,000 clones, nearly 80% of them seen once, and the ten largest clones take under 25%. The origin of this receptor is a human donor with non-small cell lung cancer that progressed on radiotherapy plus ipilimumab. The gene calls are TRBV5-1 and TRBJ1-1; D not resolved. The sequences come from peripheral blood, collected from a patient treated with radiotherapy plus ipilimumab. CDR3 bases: TGCGCCAGCAGCTTGGAAGCGAACACTGAAGCTTTCTTT. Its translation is CASSLEANTEAFF.